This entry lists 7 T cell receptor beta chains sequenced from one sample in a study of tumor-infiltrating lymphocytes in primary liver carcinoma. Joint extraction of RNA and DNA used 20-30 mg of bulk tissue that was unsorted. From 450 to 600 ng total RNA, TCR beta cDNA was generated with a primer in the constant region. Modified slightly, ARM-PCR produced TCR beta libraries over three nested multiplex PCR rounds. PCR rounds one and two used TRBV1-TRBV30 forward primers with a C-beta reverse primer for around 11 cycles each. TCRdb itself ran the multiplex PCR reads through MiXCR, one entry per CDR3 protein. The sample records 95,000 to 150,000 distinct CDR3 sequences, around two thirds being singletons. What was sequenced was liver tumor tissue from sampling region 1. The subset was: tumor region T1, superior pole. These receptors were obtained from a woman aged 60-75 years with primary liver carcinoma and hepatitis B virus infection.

CDR3: CASNAANYGYTF. The CDR3 DNA follows: TGTGCCAGCAATGCAGCAAACTATGGCTACACCTTC. The chain recombines TRBV28 with TRBJ1-2; D gene unclear. This CDR3 spans 12 amino acids. Trimming removed 7 bases from V and 2 bases from J, with 8 bases in between. Germline V lookup: CDR1 MDHEN, CDR2 SYDVKM.

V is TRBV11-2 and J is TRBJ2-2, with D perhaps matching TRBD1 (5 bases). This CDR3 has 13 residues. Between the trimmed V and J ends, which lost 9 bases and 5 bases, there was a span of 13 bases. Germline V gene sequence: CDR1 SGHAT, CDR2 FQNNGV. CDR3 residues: CASNLRGTGELFF. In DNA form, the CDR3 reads TGTGCCAGTAACTTAAGGGGAACCGGGGAGCTGTTTTTT.

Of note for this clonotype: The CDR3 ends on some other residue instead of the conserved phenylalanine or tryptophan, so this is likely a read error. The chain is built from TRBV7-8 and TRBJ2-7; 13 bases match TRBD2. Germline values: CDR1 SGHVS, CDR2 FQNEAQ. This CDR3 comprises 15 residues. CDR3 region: CASSQTTSGRHEQYS. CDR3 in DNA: TGCGCCAGCAGCCAGACGACTAGCGGGAGGCACGAGCAGTACTCC.

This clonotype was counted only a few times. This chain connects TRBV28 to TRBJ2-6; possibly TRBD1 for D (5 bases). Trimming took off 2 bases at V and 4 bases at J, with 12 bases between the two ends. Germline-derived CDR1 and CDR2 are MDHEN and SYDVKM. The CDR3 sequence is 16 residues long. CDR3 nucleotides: TGTGCCAGCAGTTTAAATCCAGGGTTCGGGGCCAACGTCCTGACTTTC. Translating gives CASSLNPGFGANVLTF.

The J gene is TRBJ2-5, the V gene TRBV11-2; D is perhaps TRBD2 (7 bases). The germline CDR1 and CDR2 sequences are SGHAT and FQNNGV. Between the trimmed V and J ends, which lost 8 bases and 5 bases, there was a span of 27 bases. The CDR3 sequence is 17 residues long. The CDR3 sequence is CASAEGGGGATFETQYF. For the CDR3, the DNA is TGTGCCAGCGCCGAGGGGGGGGGGGGCGCGACGTTTGAGACCCAGTACTTC.

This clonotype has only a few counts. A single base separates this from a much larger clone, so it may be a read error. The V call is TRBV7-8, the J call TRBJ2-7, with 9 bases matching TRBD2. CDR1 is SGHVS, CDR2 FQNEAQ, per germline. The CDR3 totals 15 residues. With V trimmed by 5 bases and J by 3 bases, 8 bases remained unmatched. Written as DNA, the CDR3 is TGTGCCAGCAGCGTTAGCGGGAGCTCCTTCTACGAGCAGTACTTC. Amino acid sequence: CASSVSGSSFYEQYF. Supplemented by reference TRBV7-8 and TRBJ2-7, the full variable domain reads GAGVSQSPRYKVAKRGQDVALRCDPISGHVSLFWYQQALGQGPEFLTYFQNEAQLDKSGLPSDRFFAERPEGSVSTLKIQRTQQEDSAVYLCASSVSGSSFYEQYFGPGTRLTVT.

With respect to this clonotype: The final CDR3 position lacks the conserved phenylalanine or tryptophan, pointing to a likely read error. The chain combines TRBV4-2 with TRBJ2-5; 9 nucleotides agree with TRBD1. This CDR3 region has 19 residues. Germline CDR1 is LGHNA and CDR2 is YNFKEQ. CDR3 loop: CAGSQGGTGNHPGEETQYL. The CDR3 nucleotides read TGTGCCGGCAGCCAAGGAGGGACAGGGAACCATCCTGGGGAAGAGACCCAGTACTTA.